A selection of T cell receptor beta chains follows, all from one sample in a study of blood T cell repertoires in COVID-19. This table comes from immunoSEQ multiplex PCR, and its TCRdb copy is limited to in-frame clones, with some not included. The sample includes 70,000 to 90,000 clones, more than 65% of them seen just once. Sequenced: peripheral blood. These receptors were taken from an older man with acute or convalescent COVID-19. Both conserved end residues are part of each CDR3. The order of the fields is CDR3 protein, CDR3 DNA, clone size, V gene, J gene, D gene. The D gene is left open where the match is weak. Some rows mark clone size as missing; the rest say once, few, many or name a class of expanded clone.

CDR3 protein: CATSRDPAGGTDTQYF; CDR3 DNA: TGTGCCACCAGCAGAGACCCAGCGGGGGGCACAGATACGCAGTATTTT; clone size: NA; V gene: TRBV15; J gene: TRBJ2-3; D gene: TRBD2
CDR3 protein: CASSYTGAGSGNTIYF; CDR3 DNA: TGTGCCAGCAGCTATACAGGGGCAGGCTCTGGAAACACCATATATTTT; clone size: NA; V gene: TRBV7-8; J gene: TRBJ1-3; D gene: TRBD1
CDR3 protein: CASSRDYWNEQFF; CDR3 DNA: TGTGCCAGCAGCCGGGACTATTGGAATGAGCAGTTCTTC; clone size: few; V gene: TRBV11-3; J gene: TRBJ2-1; D gene: TRBD2
CDR3 protein: CASSKTGGRTNEKLFF; CDR3 DNA: TGTGCCAGCAGTAAAACAGGGGGGAGGACTAATGAAAAACTGTTTTTT; clone size: NA; V gene: TRBV28; J gene: TRBJ1-4; D gene: TRBD1
CDR3 protein: CASSYYLAGVQYF; CDR3 DNA: TGTGCCAGCAGTTACTACCTAGCGGGGGTTCAGTACTTC; clone size: NA; V gene: TRBV6-6; J gene: TRBJ2-4; D gene: TRBD2
CDR3 protein: CASSPLRLAGPPDTQYF; CDR3 DNA: TGTGCCAGCTCACCCCTCCGACTAGCGGGACCTCCCGATACGCAGTATTTT; clone size: NA; V gene: TRBV18; J gene: TRBJ2-3; D gene: TRBD2
CDR3 protein: CASSLDRAKNIQYF; CDR3 DNA: TGCGCCAGCAGCTTGGACAGAGCCAAAAACATTCAGTACTTC; clone size: NA; V gene: TRBV5-1; J gene: TRBJ2-4; D gene: NA
CDR3 protein: CASGQNNSPLHF; CDR3 DNA: TGCGCCAGCGGCCAAAATAATTCACCCCTCCACTTT; clone size: NA; V gene: TRBV10-1; J gene: TRBJ1-6; D gene: NA
CDR3 protein: CASSLVPHYEQYF; CDR3 DNA: TGTGCCAGCAGCTTAGTTCCCCACTACGAGCAGTACTTC; clone size: NA; V gene: TRBV7-8; J gene: TRBJ2-7; D gene: NA
CDR3 protein: CSGRRGVLNGELFF; CDR3 DNA: TGCAGCGGGAGGAGGGGAGTGCTTAACGGGGAGCTGTTTTTT; clone size: NA; V gene: TRBV29-1; J gene: TRBJ2-2; D gene: NA
CDR3 protein: CASSLQGQETQYF; CDR3 DNA: TGCGCCAGCAGCCTACAGGGTCAGGAGACCCAGTACTTC; clone size: NA; V gene: TRBV5-1; J gene: TRBJ2-5; D gene: NA
CDR3 protein: CASSIGTTNQETQYF; CDR3 DNA: TGTGCCAGTAGTATAGGGACAACCAACCAAGAGACCCAGTACTTC; clone size: NA; V gene: TRBV19; J gene: TRBJ2-5; D gene: NA
CDR3 protein: CASSFGRTGTGGIKDTIYF; CDR3 DNA: TGCGCCAGCAGCTTTGGGCGAACCGGGACAGGGGGCATCAAGGACACCATATATTTT; clone size: NA; V gene: TRBV5-1; J gene: TRBJ1-3; D gene: TRBD1
CDR3 protein: CASSLTGVRTTEAFF; CDR3 DNA: TGTGCCAGCAGCCTCACAGGGGTGAGAACCACTGAAGCTTTCTTT; clone size: NA; V gene: TRBV3-1/TRBV3-2; J gene: TRBJ1-1; D gene: TRBD1
CDR3 protein: CASSLGAGRNTEAFF; CDR3 DNA: TGTGCCAGCAGCTTGGGGGCGGGACGGAACACTGAAGCTTTCTTT; clone size: NA; V gene: TRBV5-5; J gene: TRBJ1-1; D gene: NA
CDR3 protein: CASSPWVLAGDYEQYF; CDR3 DNA: TGTGCCAGCAGCCCTTGGGTACTAGCGGGGGACTACGAGCAGTACTTC; clone size: once; V gene: TRBV4-2; J gene: TRBJ2-7; D gene: TRBD2
CDR3 protein: CASSPAGTEAFF; CDR3 DNA: TGTGCCAGCAGCCCGGCGGGCACTGAAGCTTTCTTT; clone size: NA; V gene: TRBV7-6; J gene: TRBJ1-1; D gene: NA
CDR3 protein: CASSRSTGGLQETQYF; CDR3 DNA: TGTGCCAGCAGCCGTTCGACAGGTGGACTCCAAGAGACCCAGTACTTC; clone size: NA; V gene: TRBV11-3; J gene: TRBJ2-5; D gene: NA
CDR3 protein: CASSEPSTDTQYF; CDR3 DNA: TGTGCCAGCAGCGAGCCAAGCACAGATACGCAGTATTTT; clone size: once; V gene: TRBV9; J gene: TRBJ2-3; D gene: NA
CDR3 protein: CASSADVTAGGTQYF; CDR3 DNA: TGTGCCAGCAGCGCAGACGTGACAGCCGGGGGGACCCAGTACTTC; clone size: NA; V gene: TRBV11-2; J gene: TRBJ2-5; D gene: NA
CDR3 protein: CASSLTGVPYNEQFF; CDR3 DNA: TGTGCCAGCAGCTTGACGGGGGTCCCTTACAATGAGCAGTTCTTC; clone size: NA; V gene: TRBV5-6; J gene: TRBJ2-1; D gene: NA
CDR3 protein: CASSPGGTGGRGYTF; CDR3 DNA: TGTGCCAGCTCACCAGGCGGGACAGGGGGCAGAGGCTACACCTTC; clone size: NA; V gene: TRBV18; J gene: TRBJ1-2; D gene: TRBD1
CDR3 protein: CASSLQAGMGGTQYF; CDR3 DNA: TGTGCCAGCAGCTTGCAAGCGGGGATGGGGGGGACCCAGTACTTC; clone size: NA; V gene: TRBV5-5; J gene: TRBJ2-5; D gene: TRBD2
CDR3 protein: CASSTGAGNTIYF; CDR3 DNA: TGTGCCAGCAGCACCGGGGCTGGAAACACCATATATTTT; clone size: NA; V gene: TRBV7-3; J gene: TRBJ1-3; D gene: NA
CDR3 protein: CASSLDRLFPSTDTQYF; CDR3 DNA: TGCGCCAGCAGCCTTGACAGGCTTTTCCCTAGCACAGATACGCAGTATTTT; clone size: NA; V gene: TRBV5-1; J gene: TRBJ2-3; D gene: NA
CDR3 protein: CASSVGTATSEAFF; CDR3 DNA: TGTGCCAGCAGCGTAGGGACAGCGACGTCTGAAGCTTTCTTT; clone size: NA; V gene: TRBV9; J gene: TRBJ1-1; D gene: NA
CDR3 protein: CASSSGLSQETQYF; CDR3 DNA: TGTGCCAGCAGCTCTGGACTAAGCCAAGAGACCCAGTACTTC; clone size: NA; V gene: TRBV28; J gene: TRBJ2-5; D gene: NA
CDR3 protein: CASSFGTGRRGGYTF; CDR3 DNA: TGTGCCAGCAGCTTCGGGACAGGGAGGAGGGGTGGCTACACCTTC; clone size: NA; V gene: TRBV5-4; J gene: TRBJ1-2; D gene: TRBD1
CDR3 protein: CASSASFSFQETQYF; CDR3 DNA: TGTGCCAGCAGTGCTAGCTTCTCATTCCAAGAGACCCAGTACTTC; clone size: NA; V gene: TRBV2; J gene: TRBJ2-5; D gene: NA
CDR3 protein: CAVPASEASPTNEKLFF; CDR3 DNA: TGTGCCGTCCCGGCCAGTGAAGCGTCCCCAACTAATGAAAAACTGTTTTTT; clone size: NA; V gene: TRBV28; J gene: TRBJ1-4; D gene: NA
CDR3 protein: CASSPGVYGYTF; CDR3 DNA: TGTGCCAGCAGCCCGGGGGTCTATGGCTACACCTTC; clone size: few; V gene: TRBV28; J gene: TRBJ1-2; D gene: NA
CDR3 protein: CASSQAFGVAHF; CDR3 DNA: TGCGCCAGCAGCCAAGCTTTCGGAGTCGCTCACTTC; clone size: NA; V gene: TRBV4-1; J gene: TRBJ1-2; D gene: NA
CDR3 protein: CASDGTGRTNTEAFF; CDR3 DNA: TGTGCCAGCGATGGGACAGGGCGAACGAACACTGAAGCTTTCTTT; clone size: NA; V gene: TRBV19; J gene: TRBJ1-1; D gene: TRBD1
CDR3 protein: CASSWRGQGGTDTQYF; CDR3 DNA: TGCGCCAGCAGCTGGCGGGGTCAGGGTGGCACAGATACGCAGTATTTT; clone size: NA; V gene: TRBV5-1; J gene: TRBJ2-3; D gene: NA
CDR3 protein: CATSAGEHSNQPQHF; CDR3 DNA: TGTGCCACCAGCGCGGGAGAACATAGCAATCAGCCCCAGCATTTT; clone size: NA; V gene: TRBV15; J gene: TRBJ1-5; D gene: NA
CDR3 protein: CASSVTIDSEQFF; CDR3 DNA: TGTGCCAGCAGCGTAACCATTGACAGTGAGCAGTTCTTC; clone size: few; V gene: TRBV9; J gene: TRBJ2-1; D gene: NA
CDR3 protein: CASSPTNSYRTGPGETQYF; CDR3 DNA: TGTGCCAGCAGTCCCACGAACTCATATAGGACGGGTCCGGGGGAGACCCAGTACTTC; clone size: NA; V gene: TRBV28; J gene: TRBJ2-5; D gene: NA
CDR3 protein: CSVSGGGQETQYF; CDR3 DNA: TGCAGCGTTAGCGGGGGGGGCCAAGAGACCCAGTACTTC; clone size: NA; V gene: TRBV29-1; J gene: TRBJ2-5; D gene: TRBD2